The 22 T cell receptor beta chains listed next were all sequenced from one sample in a study of T cell repertoires in cytomegalovirus infection. Each CDR3 protein is one row after TCRdb ran MiXCR on the reads. The data hold around 74,000 distinct CDR3 sequences, with approximately 3.7% observed a single time. Material: PBMCs. These receptors originate from a human donor in good health (CMV status not recorded). Some clones in this sample may be carry-over from other donors' samples.

The rearrangement links TRBV6-6 to TRBJ1-2; 10 bases match TRBD1. Germline V gene data show CDR1 as MNHNY and CDR2 as SVGAGI (reference sequence). This CDR3 is built from 16 residues. J lost 1 base, V lost 6 bases, and 8 bases had no gene match. The CDR3, as DNA: TGTGCCAGCAGCACCGGGACAGGGGTCGGTAACTATGGCTACACCTTC. Translating it yields CASSTGTGVGNYGYTF.

This chain connects TRBV4-3 to TRBJ2-5; D possibly corresponds to TRBD1 (6 bases). V lost 3 bases and J lost 7, with 24 bases in between. The CDR3 sequence is 17 residues long. Germline V CDR1 and CDR2: LGHNA, YSLEER. The chain's CDR3 is CASSQGPWTAFQTTQYF. CDR3 nucleotides: TGCGCCAGCAGCCAGGGCCCCTGGACAGCCTTCCAAACGACCCAGTACTTC.

This clonotype was observed many times. The rearrangement joins TRBV7-9 to TRBJ1-1; 8 nucleotides line up with TRBD1. In germline, CDR1 is SEHNR, CDR2 FQNEAQ (reference sequence). The trim removed 6 bases at V and 6 bases at J, leaving 9 bases unmatched. This CDR3 is built from 14 residues. CDR3 residues: CASRTGTGLSEAFF. CDR3 nucleotides: TGTGCCAGCAGGACTGGGACAGGACTTTCTGAAGCTTTCTTT.

This clonotype was recorded many times. The rearrangement links TRBV7-2 to TRBJ1-6, with a tentative D call TRBD1 (6 bases). Germline lookup yields CDR1 SGHTA and CDR2 FQGNSA. The V end lost 2 bases, the J end lost 5 bases, and 10 bases lay between the germline ends. The CDR3 loop spans 15 amino acids. The CDR3 loop reads CASSLFGTNNSPLHF. DNA of the CDR3: TGTGCCAGCAGCTTATTTGGGACAAATAATTCACCCCTCCACTTT.

This clonotype occurred many times. The V call is TRBV27, the J call TRBJ1-2; maybe TRBD1 (6 bases). V shed 6 bases and J shed 0 bases, with 20 bases lying between them. The CDR3 consists of 17 residues. Germline lookup yields CDR1 MNHEY and CDR2 SMNVEV (reference sequence). This CDR3 is CASRAPGGGSSNYGYTF. Written as DNA, the CDR3 is TGTGCCAGCAGAGCCCCCGGAGGGGGGAGCTCTAACTATGGCTACACCTTC.

The sample holds many counts of this clonotype. This sequence joins TRBV6-2 or TRBV6-3 and TRBJ2-5; D is perhaps TRBD2 (6 bases). The CDR3 sequence is 18 residues long. Trimming cost V 5 bases and J 6 bases, with 28 bases left between them. The germline CDR1 and CDR2 sequences are MNHEY and SVGEGT. Here the CDR3 reads CASSHNYRGAARLKTQYF. The CDR3, as DNA: TGTGCCAGCAGTCACAACTACCGCGGGGCCGCGAGGTTAAAGACCCAGTACTTC.

This clonotype was recorded many times. The rearrangement links TRBV7-3 to TRBJ2-1; possibly TRBD1 or TRBD2 for D (7 bases each). Germline CDR1 reads SGHTA; CDR2 reads FQGTGA. Trimming stripped 3 bases from V and 2 bases from J, with 14 bases between. This CDR3 region has 16 residues. In DNA, the CDR3 is TGTGCCAGCAGCTTCCAGGGGGGGGCTCCCTACAATGAGCAGTTCTTC. Protein: CASSFQGGAPYNEQFF.

The table lists this clonotype with many counts. The rearrangement uses TRBV12-3 or TRBV12-4 and TRBJ1-1; D remains ambiguous. Trimming took 5 bases from V and 1 from J, leaving 8 bases between them. This CDR3 is built from 13 residues. The CDR3 sequence: CASSHNGNTEAFF. The DNA for the CDR3 is TGTGCCAGCAGTCACAATGGGAACACTGAAGCTTTCTTT.

This clonotype has ten or more counts. This rearrangement joins TRBV6-5 to TRBJ1-1; 10 nucleotides agree with TRBD1. Per the germline V gene, CDR1 is MNHEY and CDR2 is SVGAGI. This CDR3 has 15 residues. V lost 3 bases and J lost 5; bases outside the gene matches: 6. CDR3 loop: CASSYGDRGGTEAFF. The CDR3, as DNA: TGTGCCAGCAGTTATGGGGACAGGGGAGGGACTGAAGCTTTCTTT.

This clonotype has a count of ten or more. The genes are TRBV7-2 and TRBJ2-2; D not resolved. CDR3 size: 17 residues. The V end lost 2 bases, the J end lost 4 bases, and 17 bases lay between the germline ends. Germline lookup yields CDR1 SGHTA and CDR2 FQGNSA. The CDR3 DNA sequence: TGTGCCAGCAGCTTAAGATTTATGAAGTCTGGCACCGGGGAGCTGTTTTTT. This gives the protein CASSLRFMKSGTGELFF.

This clonotype was picked up many times. The chain combines TRBV7-2 with TRBJ2-3; no clear D. V lost 1 base to trimming and J lost 2 bases, with 13 bases between them. The CDR3 contains 16 residues. CDR1 SGHTA and CDR2 FQGNSA come from the germline V gene. CDR3 in DNA: TGTGCCAGCAGCTTAGGGGGTCTTCTAGTCACAGATACGCAGTATTTT. It translates to CASSLGGLLVTDTQYF.

There are many counts of this clonotype. The rearrangement joins TRBV6-2 or TRBV6-3 to TRBJ2-2, with D perhaps assigned TRBD1 or TRBD2 (6 bases each). The CDR3 runs to 18 residues. Germline V lookup: CDR1 MNHEY, CDR2 SVGEGT. With 4 bases removed from V and 2 bases from J, the gap between germline ends came to 20 bases. DNA of the CDR3: TGTGCCAGCAGTTGGCCGGTCGCCGGGGGCCCCAACACCGGGGAGCTGTTTTTT. Its translation: CASSWPVAGGPNTGELFF.

This clonotype has at least ten counts. The V gene is TRBV7-2, the J gene TRBJ1-1; D not certain. Germline CDR1 reads SGHTA; CDR2 reads FQGNSA. Trimming took 1 base from V and 6 from J, leaving 18 bases between them. The CDR3 is 16 amino acids. CDR3 sequence (DNA): TGTGCCAGCAGCTTAGACGTGAGACGGGATCTCGCTGAAGCTTTCTTT. Protein product: CASSLDVRRDLAEAFF.

This clonotype was observed many times. The chain's CDR3 is CASSSEPGSEAFF. In DNA, the CDR3 is TGTGCCAGCAGCTCCGAACCGGGATCTGAAGCTTTCTTT. The V call is TRBV7-3, the J call TRBJ1-1; D remains unclear. Germline V gene lookup returns CDR1 SGHTA and CDR2 FQGTGA. This CDR3 contains 13 residues. V shed 4 bases and J shed 6 bases, with 12 bases lying between them.

Many counts were recorded for this clonotype. The J gene is TRBJ1-2, the V gene TRBV6-2 or TRBV6-3, with D possibly TRBD1 on 6 matching bases. The germline V and J ends were trimmed by 4 bases and 12 bases, with 21 bases remaining between them. The germline CDR1 and CDR2 sequences are MNHEY and SVGEGT. The CDR3 is 14 residues long. CDR3 sequence (DNA): TGTGCCAGCAGTTTACGGGCGATGGTGGGGGCGCACACCTTC. It specifies CASSLRAMVGAHTF.

The sample holds many counts of this clonotype. V is TRBV10-3 and J is TRBJ1-6; 8 nucleotides align to TRBD1. The germline gives CDR1 ENHRY, CDR2 SYGVKD. V lost 0 bases, J lost 9 bases, and 1 base stayed unmatched. The CDR3 loop spans 14 amino acids. The CDR3 here is CAISESRGPSPLHF. CDR3 DNA sequence: TGTGCCATCAGTGAGTCCAGGGGGCCTTCACCCCTCCACTTT.

The gene calls are TRBV5-4 and TRBJ2-3, with D perhaps TRBD2 (5 bases). The CDR3 has 12 residues. The germline V gene encodes CDR1 SGHNT and CDR2 YYREEE (reference sequence). The V end lost 0 bases, the J end lost 11 bases, and 10 bases lay between the germline ends. CDR3 DNA: TGTGCCAGCAGCTTGGGACTAAGCGGGCAGTATTTT. Translated: CASSLGLSGQYF.

This clonotype was seen repeatedly, ten times or more. J is TRBJ2-5 and V is TRBV27; D not resolved. The CDR3 covers 10 residues. V dropped 8 bases and J dropped 5 bases, with 6 bases sitting between them. Germline-derived CDR1 and CDR2 are MNHEY and SMNVEV (reference sequence). The CDR3 is CASGAETQYF. Written as DNA, the CDR3 is TGTGCCAGCGGAGCGGAGACCCAGTACTTC.

In its sample, this clonotype was seen many times. The CDR3 spells CASSLRGQSGPASGTQYF. CDR3 in DNA: TGTGCCAGCAGCTTAAGGGGACAATCGGGCCCGGCGTCGGGGACCCAGTACTTC. The chain links TRBV7-2 to TRBJ2-5, with D possibly being TRBD1 (6 bases). Germline V gene data show CDR1 as SGHTA and CDR2 as FQGNSA. The CDR3 loop spans 18 amino acids. V lost 2 bases and J lost 7, with 26 bases in between.

This clonotype was observed at least ten times. The V call is TRBV27, the J call TRBJ2-6; D unresolved. The germline V gene has CDR1 MNHEY and CDR2 SMNVEV (reference sequence). Trimming removed 0 bases from V and 10 bases from J, with 10 bases in between. This CDR3 is built from 14 residues. The CDR3 spells CASSLSWQDNVLTF. The CDR3 DNA reads TGTGCCAGCAGTTTATCGTGGCAGGATAACGTCCTGACTTTC.

About this clonotype: A much larger clone differs from this one at a single base, so this may be a read error. The chain carries TRBV19 and TRBJ2-1; D gene ambiguous. From germline, CDR1 is LNHDA and CDR2 SQIVND (reference sequence). The CDR3 is made up of 12 amino acids. The V end was cut by 4 bases, the J end by 10 bases, with 11 bases between. The CDR3: CASSSPPREQFF. As DNA, the CDR3 is TGTGCCAGTAGTAGCCCACCTCGGGAGCAGTTCTTC.

This clonotype was seen at least ten times. The J gene is TRBJ2-1, the V gene TRBV12-3 or TRBV12-4; 9 bases align to TRBD1. The trim removed 1 base at V and 0 bases at J, leaving 4 bases unmatched. The CDR3 contains 17 residues. The CDR3 region has the DNA TGTGCCAGCAGTTTAGGTGGGACAGGGAGCTCCTACAATGAGCAGTTCTTC. Translating gives CASSLGGTGSSYNEQFF.